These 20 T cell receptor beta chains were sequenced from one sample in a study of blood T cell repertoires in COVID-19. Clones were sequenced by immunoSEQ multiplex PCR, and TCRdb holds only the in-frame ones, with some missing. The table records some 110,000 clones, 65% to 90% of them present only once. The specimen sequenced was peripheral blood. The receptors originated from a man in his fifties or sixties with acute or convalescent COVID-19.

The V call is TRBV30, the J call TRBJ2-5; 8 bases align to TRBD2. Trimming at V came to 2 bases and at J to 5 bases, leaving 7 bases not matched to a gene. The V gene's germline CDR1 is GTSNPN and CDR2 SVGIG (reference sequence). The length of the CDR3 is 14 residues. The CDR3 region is CAWSKREISETQYF. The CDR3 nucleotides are TGTGCCTGGAGTAAGCGGGAGATTAGCGAGACCCAGTACTTC.

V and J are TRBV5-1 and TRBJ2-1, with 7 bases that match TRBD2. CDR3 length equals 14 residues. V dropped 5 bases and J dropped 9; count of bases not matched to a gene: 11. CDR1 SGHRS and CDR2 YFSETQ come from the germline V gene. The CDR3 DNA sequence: TGCGCCAGCAGTGCGGGGGACTTAACGGGTGAGCAGTTCTTC. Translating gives CASSAGDLTGEQFF.

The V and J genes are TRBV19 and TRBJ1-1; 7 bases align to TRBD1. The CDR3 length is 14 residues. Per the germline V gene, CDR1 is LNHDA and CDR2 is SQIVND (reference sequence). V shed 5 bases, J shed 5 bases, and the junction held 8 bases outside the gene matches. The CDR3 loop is CASSRQGGGTEAFF. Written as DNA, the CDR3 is TGTGCCAGTAGTCGACAGGGAGGCGGGACTGAAGCTTTCTTT.

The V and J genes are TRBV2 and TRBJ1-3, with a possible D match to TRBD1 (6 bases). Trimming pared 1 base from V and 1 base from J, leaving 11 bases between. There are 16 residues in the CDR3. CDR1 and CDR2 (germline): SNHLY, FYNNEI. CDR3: CASSEVAGASGNTIYF. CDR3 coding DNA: TGTGCCAGCAGTGAAGTGGCAGGGGCGTCTGGAAACACCATATATTTT.

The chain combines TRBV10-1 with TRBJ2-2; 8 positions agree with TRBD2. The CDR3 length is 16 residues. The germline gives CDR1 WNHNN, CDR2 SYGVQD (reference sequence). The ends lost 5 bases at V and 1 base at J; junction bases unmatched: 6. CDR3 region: CASSPSSGGNTGELFF. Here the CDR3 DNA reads TGCGCCAGCAGTCCGTCGAGCGGGGGGAACACCGGGGAGCTGTTTTTT.

The chain's CDR3 is CASSQVTGGSGNTIYF. DNA of the CDR3: TGCGCCAGCAGCCAGGTCACAGGGGGCTCTGGAAACACCATATATTTT. V gene TRBV4-1 combines with J gene TRBJ1-3; 8 bases line up with TRBD1. Losses at the gene ends were 3 bases for V and 0 bases for J; bases not matched to a gene: 4. CDR1 and CDR2 (germline): MGHRA, YSYEKL. The CDR3 contains 16 residues.

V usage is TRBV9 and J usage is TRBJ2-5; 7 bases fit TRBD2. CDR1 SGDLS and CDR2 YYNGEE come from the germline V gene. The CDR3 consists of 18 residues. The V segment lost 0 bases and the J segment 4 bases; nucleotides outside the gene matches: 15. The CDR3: CASSVASPLAALGETQYF. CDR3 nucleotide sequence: TGTGCCAGCAGCGTAGCCTCCCCCCTAGCGGCCTTGGGAGAGACCCAGTACTTC.

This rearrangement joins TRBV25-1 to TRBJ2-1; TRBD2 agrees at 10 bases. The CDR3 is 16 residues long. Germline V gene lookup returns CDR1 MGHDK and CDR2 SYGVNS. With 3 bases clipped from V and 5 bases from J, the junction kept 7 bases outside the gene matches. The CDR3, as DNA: TGTGCCAGCAGTGACCCTACTAGCGGGGTTCACAATGAGCAGTTCTTC. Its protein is CASSDPTSGVHNEQFF.

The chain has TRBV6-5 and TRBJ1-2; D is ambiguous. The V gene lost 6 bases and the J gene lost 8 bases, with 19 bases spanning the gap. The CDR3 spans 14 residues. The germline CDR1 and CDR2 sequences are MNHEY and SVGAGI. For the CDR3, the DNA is TGTGCCAGCAGCTACGGAGTTTTGGTAGGAGGCTACACCTTC. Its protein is CASSYGVLVGGYTF.

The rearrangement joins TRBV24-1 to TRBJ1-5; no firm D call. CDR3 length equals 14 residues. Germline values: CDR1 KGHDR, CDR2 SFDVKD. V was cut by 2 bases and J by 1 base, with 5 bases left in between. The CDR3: CATSDSGSNQPQHF. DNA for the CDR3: TGTGCCACCAGTGATTCGGGGAGCAATCAGCCCCAGCATTTT.

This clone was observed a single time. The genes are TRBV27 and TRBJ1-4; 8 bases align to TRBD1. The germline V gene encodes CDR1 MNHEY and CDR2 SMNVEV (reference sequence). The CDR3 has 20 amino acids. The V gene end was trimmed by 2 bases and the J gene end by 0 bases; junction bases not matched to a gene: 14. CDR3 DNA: TGTGCCAGCAGTTTACGCCCAGGGACAGGAATACTTGCAACTAATGAAAAACTGTTTTTT. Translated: CASSLRPGTGILATNEKLFF.

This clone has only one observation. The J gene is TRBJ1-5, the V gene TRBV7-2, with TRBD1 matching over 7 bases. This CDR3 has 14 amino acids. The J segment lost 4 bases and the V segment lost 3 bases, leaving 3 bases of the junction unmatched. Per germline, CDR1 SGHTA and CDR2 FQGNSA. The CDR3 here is CASSLGQRNQPQHF. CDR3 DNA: TGTGCCAGCAGCTTGGGACAGAGAAATCAGCCCCAGCATTTT.

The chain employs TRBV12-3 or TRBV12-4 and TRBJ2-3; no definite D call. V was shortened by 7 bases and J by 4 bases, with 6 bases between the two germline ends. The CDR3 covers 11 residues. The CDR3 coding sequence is TGTGCCAGCACCTACGCAGATACGCAGTATTTT. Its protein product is CASTYADTQYF.

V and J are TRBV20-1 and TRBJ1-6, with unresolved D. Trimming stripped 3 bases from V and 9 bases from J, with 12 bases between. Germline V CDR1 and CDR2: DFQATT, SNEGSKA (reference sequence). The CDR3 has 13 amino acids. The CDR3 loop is CSASLEGGSPLHF. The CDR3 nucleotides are TGCAGTGCTAGTCTGGAGGGAGGTTCACCCCTCCACTTT.

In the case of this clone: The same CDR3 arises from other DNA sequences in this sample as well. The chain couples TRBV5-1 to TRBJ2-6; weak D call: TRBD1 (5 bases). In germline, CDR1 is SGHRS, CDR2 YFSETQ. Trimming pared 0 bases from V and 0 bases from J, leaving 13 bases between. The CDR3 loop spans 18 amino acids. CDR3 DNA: TGCGCCAGCAGCTTGGGACGACAGCCAGGCTCTGGGGCCAACGTCCTGACTTTC. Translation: CASSLGRQPGSGANVLTF.

The CDR3 nucleotides are TGCGCCAGCAGCTTACAGGGACCTGGGGCCAACGTCCTGACTTTC. As protein: CASSLQGPGANVLTF. The rearrangement uses TRBV5-1 and TRBJ2-6, with D perhaps matching TRBD1 (6 bases). Germline loops: CDR1 SGHRS, CDR2 YFSETQ. V lost 2 bases and J 2 bases, leaving 8 bases between the germline ends. The CDR3 spans 15 residues.

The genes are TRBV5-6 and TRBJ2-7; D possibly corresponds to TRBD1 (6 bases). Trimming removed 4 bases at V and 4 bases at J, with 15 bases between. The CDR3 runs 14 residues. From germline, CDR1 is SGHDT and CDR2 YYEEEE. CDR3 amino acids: CASSAVRGEYEQYF. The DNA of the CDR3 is TGTGCCAGCAGCGCCGTCAGGGGAGAGTACGAGCAGTACTTC.

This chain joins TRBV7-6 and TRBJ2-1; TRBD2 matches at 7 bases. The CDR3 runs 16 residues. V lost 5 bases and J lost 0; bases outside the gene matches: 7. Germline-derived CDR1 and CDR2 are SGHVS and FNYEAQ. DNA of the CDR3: TGTGCCAGCAGCCCTCCCGGGGGGAGCTCCTACAATGAGCAGTTCTTC. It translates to CASSPPGGSSYNEQFF.

The CDR3 sequence: CASSTQGSGANVLTF. The CDR3 region has the DNA TGTGCCAGTAGTACCCAGGGATCTGGGGCCAACGTCCTGACTTTC. The chain combines TRBV19 with TRBJ2-6; a possible D gene is TRBD1 (5 bases). The germline V gene encodes CDR1 LNHDA and CDR2 SQIVND (reference sequence). Trimming took 4 bases from V and 1 from J, leaving 8 bases between them. This CDR3 is 15 amino acids long.

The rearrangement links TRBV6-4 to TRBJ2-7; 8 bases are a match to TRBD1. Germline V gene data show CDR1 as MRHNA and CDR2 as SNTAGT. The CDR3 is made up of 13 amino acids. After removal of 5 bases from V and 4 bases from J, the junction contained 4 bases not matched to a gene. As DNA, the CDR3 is TGTGCCAGCAGTCGGGGGACAGGTTACGAGCAGTACTTC. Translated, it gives CASSRGTGYEQYF.